This T cell receptor (beta chain) was found in a study of cytomegalovirus exposure and HLA in healthy donors. PCR amplification relied on 60 Vbeta primers (plus 13 Jbeta primers). Profiled with immunoSEQ multiplex PCR; TCRdb holds only in-frame clones, not every one. The profile shows approximately 100,000 clones, around 77% of them singletons. This CDR3 has 18 residues. This chain joins TRBV12-2 and TRBJ2-7; the table's D gene call, TRBD2, was not cross checked with the DNA. TRBV12-2 is an annotated pseudogene. The sequence came from a man in his fifties or sixties in good health and CMV-seropositive. The sequencing input was PBMCs. CDR3 in amino acids: CASRLALSAGRHPYEQYF. The CDR3 DNA reads TGTGCAAGTCGCTTAGCGTTGAGCGCGGGGCGGCATCCCTACGAGCAGTACTTC.